This entry lists 14 T cell receptor beta chains sequenced from one sample in a study of blood T cells in healthy people across ages. The use of a sample-barcoded 5' primer and a J-beta primer mix characterized a second PCR of roughly 6 to 11 cycles. From the 5' RACE reads, TCRdb called clonotypes with MiXCR, one entry per CDR3 protein. The sample contains under 750,000 distinct CDR3 sequences, about 45% of which appear only once. The sequencing sample was made of blood. The receptors here all came from a man older than 75 in good health.

This chain links TRBV6-2 or TRBV6-3 with TRBJ2-4; D remains unclear. This CDR3 comprises 15 residues. The germline V and J ends were trimmed by 6 bases and 0 bases, with 12 bases remaining between them. Germline V gene data show CDR1 as MNHEY and CDR2 as SVGEGT. CDR3 nucleotides: TGTGCCAGCAGCCAGAGCCAACTAGCCAAAAACATTCAGTACTTC. Protein: CASSQSQLAKNIQYF.

This clonotype was observed at least ten times. V usage is TRBV20-1 and J usage is TRBJ2-1; 7 positions agree with TRBD2. The CDR3 loop spans 15 amino acids. Losses at the gene ends were 6 bases for V and 1 base for J; bases not matched to a gene: 9. The germline V gene encodes CDR1 DFQATT and CDR2 SNEGSKA (reference sequence). The CDR3 DNA reads as TGCAGTGCCCGACCGGGGGGATCATCCTACAATGAGCAGTTCTTC. Its protein product is CSARPGGSSYNEQFF.

This chain links TRBV9 with TRBJ2-5; D may correspond to TRBD1 or TRBD2 (6 bases each). V shed 0 bases and J shed 0 bases, with 21 bases lying between them. Germline CDR1 is SGDLS and CDR2 is YYNGEE. The CDR3 runs 19 residues. CDR3 bases: TGTGCCAGCAGCGTAGCATGGGGGGCAAGTGACGGTAACCAAGAGACCCAGTACTTC. Translation gives CASSVAWGASDGNQETQYF.

There are a few counts of this clonotype. The V call is TRBV20-1, the J call TRBJ2-3; 12 bases align to TRBD2. Trimming removed 6 bases from V and 4 bases from J; junction bases left unmatched: 14. Germline V gene sequence: CDR1 DFQATT, CDR2 SNEGSKA (reference sequence). This CDR3 is built from 17 residues. The CDR3 coding sequence is TGCAGTGCCCTGGGACTAGCGGGTCCTGGCGGAGCAGATACGCAGTATTTT. Protein product: CSALGLAGPGGADTQYF.

The chain carries TRBV7-3 and TRBJ2-4; D tentatively fits TRBD1 or TRBD2 (5 bases each). The DNA end favors TRBJ2-5, so the J call may be wrong. The CDR3 spans 14 residues. CDR1 is SGHTA, CDR2 FQGTGA, per germline. CDR3 coding DNA: TGTGCCAGCAGCTTGGATGGGGGAGAAGAGACCCAGTACTTC. Its translation is CASSLDGGEETQYF.

Many counts were recorded for this clonotype. The rearrangement uses TRBV5-1 and TRBJ2-7; a weak D match, TRBD2 (5 bases). Germline loops: CDR1 SGHRS, CDR2 YFSETQ. The CDR3 length is 16 residues. Trimming removed 3 bases at V and 0 bases at J, with 16 bases between. The CDR3 reads CASSSPARGHSYEQYF. In nucleotides, the CDR3 is TGCGCCAGCAGCTCGCCCGCCCGAGGGCACTCCTACGAGCAGTACTTC.

This clonotype has ten or more counts. The chain has TRBV6-5 and TRBJ2-3, with unresolved D. CDR1 is MNHEY, CDR2 SVGAGI, per germline. This CDR3 spans 17 amino acids. The ends were cut back, 2 bases at V and 0 bases at J, with 15 bases in the middle. Written as DNA, the CDR3 is TGTGCCAGCAGTTACGATGTGACGCCAACTAGCACAGATACGCAGTATTTT. This codes for CASSYDVTPTSTDTQYF.

In nucleotides, the CDR3 is TGTGCCATCAGTAATGGACAGGGGAATCAGCCCCAGCATTTT. It specifies CAISNGQGNQPQHF. The chain carries TRBV10-3 and TRBJ1-5; 9 positions match TRBD1. This CDR3 has 14 amino acids. The germline V gene encodes CDR1 ENHRY and CDR2 SYGVKD. Trimming at V came to 5 bases and at J to 4 bases, leaving 3 bases not matched to a gene.

This chain uses TRBV19 with TRBJ2-1, with 7 bases identical to TRBD2. Looked up from germline, CDR1 is LNHDA and CDR2 is SQIVND (reference sequence). The CDR3 extends over 13 amino acids. J gave up 5 bases and V 7 bases, and 5 bases lay outside the gene matches. In DNA, the CDR3 is TGTGCCAGTACGGCGGGAGCCCACAATGAGCAGTTCTTC. It translates to CASTAGAHNEQFF.

J is TRBJ1-1 and V is TRBV27; 7 bases are a match to TRBD1. CDR1 is MNHEY, CDR2 SMNVEV, per germline (reference sequence). CDR3 length: 15 amino acids. V was clipped by 6 bases and J by 5 bases; unmatched bases: 12. CDR3 coding DNA: TGTGCCAGCAGCTACTCGACAGGGAGGAAAACTGAAGCTTTCTTT. As protein: CASSYSTGRKTEAFF.

V is TRBV7-2 and J is TRBJ2-5; 8 nucleotides agree with TRBD2. The J call may be faulty, since TRBJ2-7 better matches the DNA end. CDR1 is SGHTA and CDR2 is FQGNSA in the germline V gene. The CDR3 has 18 residues. CDR3 residues: CASSSTTSAGGRGYEQYF. The DNA for the CDR3 is TGTGCCAGCAGCTCAACGACTAGCGCGGGGGGACGAGGCTACGAGCAGTACTTC.

The rearrangement uses TRBV10-3 and TRBJ2-3; D possibly matches TRBD1 or TRBD2 (6 bases each). The CDR3 runs 16 residues. Trimming took 6 bases from V and 4 from J, leaving 20 bases between them. Germline values: CDR1 ENHRY, CDR2 SYGVKD. The CDR3 here is CAIRSGTQGGPDTQYF. CDR3 nucleotides: TGTGCCATCAGATCCGGGACACAGGGAGGTCCAGATACGCAGTATTTT.

The chain links TRBV12-3 or TRBV12-4 to TRBJ1-2, with D perhaps TRBD1 (6 bases). The CDR3 spans 15 residues. V dropped 5 bases and J dropped 2 bases, with 15 bases sitting between them. The CDR3 reads CASSPRGRGNYGYTF. DNA for the CDR3: TGTGCCAGCAGTCCCCGGGGGAGGGGGAACTATGGCTACACCTTC.

V is TRBV27 and J is TRBJ1-5; 7 nucleotides match TRBD1. Germline V gene data show CDR1 as MNHEY and CDR2 as SMNVEV (reference sequence). This CDR3 has 14 residues. J gave up 6 bases and V 5 bases, and 7 bases lay outside the gene matches. CDR3 loop: CASSPTTGAQPQHF. DNA for the CDR3: TGTGCCAGCAGTCCTACTACAGGGGCTCAGCCCCAGCATTTT.